Listed below are T cell receptor beta chains from one sample, sequenced in a study of cytomegalovirus exposure and HLA in healthy donors. The repertoire was sequenced with immunoSEQ multiplex PCR; TCRdb's copy has only in-frame clones and lacks some. Among some 49,000 clones, 92% were seen once, and the ten largest hold around 1.4%. The sequenced sample was PBMCs. Every receptor here comes from a man aged 18 to 35 in good health and CMV-seronegative. Both conserved end residues are part of each CDR3. A D gene is named only where the DNA matches it firmly. The size field is filled for only some rows; it gives once, few, many or a size class.

d_call: -; clone_size: -; v_call: TRBV11-3; j_call: TRBJ2-2; cdr3_aa: CASSFLSDTNTGELFF; cdr3_nt: TGTGCCAGCAGCTTTCTATCGGACACGAACACCGGGGAGCTGTTTTTT
d_call: TRBD1; clone_size: -; v_call: TRBV6-1; j_call: TRBJ1-2; cdr3_aa: CASRDGTALLYGYTF; cdr3_nt: TGTGCCAGCAGAGACGGGACAGCTTTACTCTATGGCTACACCTTC
d_call: TRBD2; clone_size: -; v_call: TRBV6-1; j_call: TRBJ2-1; cdr3_aa: CASSEASGSGNEQFF; cdr3_nt: TGTGCCAGCAGTGAGGCTAGCGGGAGTGGAAATGAGCAGTTCTTC
d_call: -; clone_size: -; v_call: TRBV30; j_call: TRBJ1-1; cdr3_aa: CAWTPVNTEAFF; cdr3_nt: TGTGCCTGGACCCCAGTGAACACTGAAGCTTTCTTT
d_call: -; clone_size: -; v_call: TRBV27; j_call: TRBJ2-7; cdr3_aa: CASSLMGGADEQYF; cdr3_nt: TGTGCCAGCAGTTTAATGGGGGGGGCGGACGAGCAGTACTTC
d_call: TRBD2; clone_size: -; v_call: TRBV19; j_call: TRBJ2-3; cdr3_aa: CASSVYSGRTDTQYF; cdr3_nt: TGTGCCAGTAGCGTTTATAGCGGGAGGACAGATACGCAGTATTTT
d_call: -; clone_size: few; v_call: TRBV6-5; j_call: TRBJ2-2; cdr3_aa: CASGLGAGNTGELFF; cdr3_nt: TGTGCCAGCGGCCTGGGGGCGGGGAACACCGGGGAGCTGTTTTTT
d_call: -; clone_size: -; v_call: TRBV30; j_call: TRBJ2-2; cdr3_aa: CAWSAGLGGELFF; cdr3_nt: TGTGCCTGGAGTGCAGGATTGGGCGGGGAGCTGTTTTTT
d_call: -; clone_size: -; v_call: TRBV5-5; j_call: TRBJ1-1; cdr3_aa: CASSLGPRANTEAFF; cdr3_nt: TGTGCCAGCAGCTTAGGGCCCAGGGCTAACACTGAAGCTTTCTTT
d_call: TRBD2; clone_size: -; v_call: TRBV27; j_call: TRBJ2-5; cdr3_aa: CASSLSFSGGRLKTQYF; cdr3_nt: TGTGCCAGCAGTTTATCTTTTTCGGGGGGGAGATTAAAGACCCAGTACTTC
d_call: -; clone_size: -; v_call: TRBV7-9; j_call: TRBJ2-7; cdr3_aa: CASSLEVRIEQYF; cdr3_nt: TGTGCCAGCAGCTTAGAGGTCAGGATCGAGCAGTACTTC
d_call: TRBD1; clone_size: -; v_call: TRBV5-4; j_call: TRBJ1-1; cdr3_aa: CASSLARQGVSEAFF; cdr3_nt: TGTGCCAGCAGCTTGGCCCGACAGGGGGTATCTGAAGCTTTCTTT
d_call: TRBD1; clone_size: once; v_call: TRBV7-9; j_call: TRBJ2-5; cdr3_aa: CASSADRVWETQYF; cdr3_nt: TGTGCCAGCAGCGCGGACAGGGTGTGGGAGACCCAGTACTTC
d_call: -; clone_size: -; v_call: TRBV19; j_call: TRBJ2-3; cdr3_aa: CASSVKRRDTQYF; cdr3_nt: TGTGCCAGTAGTGTCAAGAGGAGGGATACGCAGTATTTT
d_call: TRBD2; clone_size: -; v_call: TRBV6-1; j_call: TRBJ2-1; cdr3_aa: CASLTSGSLGNEQFF; cdr3_nt: TGTGCCAGTCTGACTAGCGGGAGTTTAGGCAATGAGCAGTTCTTC
d_call: -; clone_size: -; v_call: TRBV4-3; j_call: TRBJ2-6; cdr3_aa: CASSLGHLTNSGANVLTF; cdr3_nt: TGCGCCAGCAGCCTCGGACACCTTACCAATTCTGGGGCCAACGTCCTGACTTTC
d_call: -; clone_size: -; v_call: TRBV5-5; j_call: TRBJ1-1; cdr3_aa: CASSFSRDTKAFF; cdr3_nt: TGTGCCAGCAGCTTTTCCAGGGACACGAAGGCTTTCTTT
d_call: -; clone_size: -; v_call: TRBV28; j_call: TRBJ1-1; cdr3_aa: CASSLGRVGTEAFF; cdr3_nt: TGTGCCAGCAGTTTAGGCAGGGTGGGCACTGAAGCTTTCTTT
d_call: TRBD1; clone_size: -; v_call: TRBV28; j_call: TRBJ1-2; cdr3_aa: CASSPLKTGIHYGYTF; cdr3_nt: TGTGCCAGCAGTCCCCTAAAGACAGGGATTCACTATGGCTACACCTTC
d_call: TRBD2; clone_size: -; v_call: TRBV28; j_call: TRBJ2-3; cdr3_aa: CASSRGGALGDTQYF; cdr3_nt: TGTGCCAGCAGTCGGGGGGGGGCGCTGGGAGATACGCAGTATTTT
d_call: -; clone_size: -; v_call: TRBV10-3; j_call: TRBJ2-2; cdr3_aa: CAISYEGAGTGELFF; cdr3_nt: TGTGCCATCAGTTATGAGGGAGCGGGCACCGGGGAGCTGTTTTTT
d_call: -; clone_size: -; v_call: TRBV28; j_call: TRBJ2-1; cdr3_aa: CASSGLHGEQFF; cdr3_nt: TGTGCCAGCAGCGGACTACACGGTGAGCAGTTCTTC
d_call: -; clone_size: -; v_call: TRBV7-3; j_call: TRBJ2-3; cdr3_aa: CASSPFGRTDTQYF; cdr3_nt: TGTGCCAGCAGCCCATTTGGGCGCACAGATACGCAGTATTTT